This T cell receptor beta chain was sequenced during a study of identifying expanded T cells in peripheral blood (dated by TCRdb to the late 2010s). Background for the entire study: Technical replicates were generated by sequencing separate aliquots of the same genomic DNA pool, with four replicates compared pairwise.

TCRbeta CDR3 regions were profiled with the immunoSEQ Assay using bias-controlled multiplex PCR amplification of genomic DNA. The original methods were these. To quantify the absolute abundance of each unique TCRbeta CDR3 region, the sequences were collapsed and filtered. Two models were used to test differential abundance: a binomial model (Fisher-equivalent) and a beta-binomial model that adds time-dependent variance fitted from healthy donors. Clones with fewer than 5 combined templates were removed, and differential abundance was called for clones with a Benjamini-Hochberg FDR below 0.01. The form v = (b*log(k)+a)^2 was used to model beta-binomial variance as a function of total template count across the two samples. TCRdb limited this immuneACCESS table to in-frame rearrangements with V and J called. A share of clones is missing; checked studies link under half to unresolved V genes, and the rest is unexplained. The V and J calls and clone size come from that table; D and trimming were worked out from the DNA. The sample yields roughly 100,000 clones; 85% to 90% were counted once. The leading ten clones occupy about 3.9% of the sample.

Beyond this particular receptor, the publication reports: Across all healthy-donor time intervals, the beta-binomial model significantly lowered both the number of clones called differentially abundant and the false-positive rate. Between technical replicates the binomial model flagged around 1.3 differentially abundant clones, whereas over about two weeks the binomial model flagged about 15 and over approximately four weeks approximately 20. It was expected by the authors that biological variance in healthy repertoires might increase further over much longer intervals, such as months to years. For all healthy donors, the variance in clone template counts between roughly 2-week samples rose significantly as total template count increased.

The CDR3 spans 17 residues, from the cysteine through the phenylalanine. The read is trimmed to its CDR3 DNA, 51 bases read in frame from base 1. The germline V gene yields MDHEN for CDR1 and SYDVKM for CDR2. Trimming accounts for 4 bases at V and 0 bases at J, while the number of junction bases matched to no gene is 6. No immune events, such as infections, were documented for the healthy donors during the collection period. To calibrate time-dependent variance in a beta-binomial model of T-cell clone differential abundance, blood repertoires from healthy donors were used as a training cohort. The training cohort included around ten healthy donors, of whom 3 were female and 7 were male. The donors were between roughly 25 and 64 years old, with an average age of roughly 40 years. Whole blood, obtained from a commercial supplier, was collected from each healthy donor at three time points spaced roughly 2 weeks apart. Genomic DNA was extracted from unsorted whole blood for immunosequencing.

In the case of this clone: What this receptor recognizes is not known. No quality values exist for individual bases; no much larger clone is one base distant.

The sequence came from a person aged 18-69 years in good health. The sample was blood. This chain is built from TRBV28 and TRBJ1-4; TRBD1 aligns with 9 central bases. The CDR3 protein is CASSYLTGGATNEKLFF. The nucleotides read TGTGCCAGCAGTTACTTAACAGGGGGCGCAACTAATGAAAAACTGTTTTTT.